This T cell receptor beta chain was documented in a study of blood T cells in healthy people across ages. The CDR3 extends over 17 amino acids. J was trimmed by 8 bases and V by 6 bases; bases with no gene match: 12. Per the germline V gene, CDR1 is ENHRY and CDR2 is SYGVKD. Findings and limits, study-wide: Any changes in expanded clonotypes were possibly confounded, as donor CMV status remained unknown.

Through a sample-barcoded 5' primer and a J-beta primer mix, a second PCR was run for roughly 7 to 11 cycles. Each of the cDNA molecules was tagged by a template-switch adaptor with 12 random nucleotides. TCRdb ran MiXCR on the 5' RACE reads and lists one entry per CDR3 protein. The sample includes 700,000 to 950,000 distinct CDR3 sequences, around 46% of them seen just once. Researchers isolated at least 6 million PBMCs per sample. The extraction recovered at least 5.5 micrograms of total RNA per sample. Note on this clonotype: Its antigen is as yet unknown. This may come from a read error, since a much larger clone is one base off.

Sequenced: blood. V gene TRBV10-3 combines with J gene TRBJ2-1; 14 nucleotides match TRBD2. The sequence was collected from an older woman in good health. CDR3 residues: CAISPRLAGGQRDEQFF. The CDR3 DNA follows: TGTGCCATCAGCCCTCGACTAGCGGGGGGGCAGCGGGATGAGCAGTTCTTC.